A selection of T cell receptor beta chains follows, all from one sample in a study of blood T cell repertoires in COVID-19. Produced via immunoSEQ multiplex PCR; TCRdb's table is partial and in-frame only. The table lists roughly 280,000 clones, 85% to 90% of them singletons. Material for sequencing was peripheral blood. These receptors were taken from a woman in her 30s with COVID-19, enrolled during active disease. The CDR3 runs from the conserved cysteine through the conserved F or W. The D gene is left open where the match is weak. Size is omitted from some rows. Given values are once, few, many or a class for expanded clones.

d_gene: TRBD1
abundance: .
v_gene: TRBV28
j_gene: TRBJ2-3
CDR3nt: TGTGCCAGCAGTTTGGGACAGGGAACAGATACGCAGTATTTT
CDR3aa: CASSLGQGTDTQYF

d_gene: .
abundance: .
v_gene: TRBV28
j_gene: TRBJ1-1
CDR3nt: TGTGCCAGCAGTATCCCGGGTCCTAGATCCGGTGAAGCTTTCTTT
CDR3aa: CASSIPGPRSGEAFF

d_gene: TRBD2
abundance: .
v_gene: TRBV13
j_gene: TRBJ2-1
CDR3nt: TGTGCCAGCAGCCCCCCCCGGACTAGCGGGAGATACAATGAGCAGTTCTTC
CDR3aa: CASSPPRTSGRYNEQFF

d_gene: TRBD1
abundance: .
v_gene: TRBV7-9
j_gene: TRBJ1-2
CDR3nt: TGTGCCAGCAGCTCACCGGGACAGGGCAACTATGGCTACACCTTC
CDR3aa: CASSSPGQGNYGYTF

d_gene: .
abundance: .
v_gene: TRBV30
j_gene: TRBJ1-1
CDR3nt: TGTGCCTGGAGTGTCCCAACACCTACTATGAACACTGAAGCTTTCTTT
CDR3aa: CAWSVPTPTMNTEAFF

d_gene: .
abundance: .
v_gene: TRBV5-1
j_gene: TRBJ1-6
CDR3nt: TGCGCCAGCAGCTTGCTAGGGGCGCGGAATAATTCACCCCTCCACTTT
CDR3aa: CASSLLGARNNSPLHF

d_gene: .
abundance: .
v_gene: TRBV3-1/TRBV3-2
j_gene: TRBJ1-5
CDR3nt: TGTGCCAGCAGCCAATCCGGGAGAGATCAGCCCCAGCATTTT
CDR3aa: CASSQSGRDQPQHF

d_gene: .
abundance: .
v_gene: TRBV30
j_gene: TRBJ1-4
CDR3nt: TGTGCCTGGAGCGCGGGGCAGAATAATGAAAAACTGTTTTTT
CDR3aa: CAWSAGQNNEKLFF

d_gene: TRBD2
abundance: .
v_gene: TRBV24-1
j_gene: TRBJ2-5
CDR3nt: TGTGCCACCAGTGATTTGACTAGCGGGAAAGAGACCCAGTACTTC
CDR3aa: CATSDLTSGKETQYF

d_gene: TRBD2
abundance: .
v_gene: TRBV25-1
j_gene: TRBJ2-7
CDR3nt: TGTGCCAGCGGAGGACTAGCGGAGCAGTACTTC
CDR3aa: CASGGLAEQYF

d_gene: .
abundance: few
v_gene: TRBV25-1
j_gene: TRBJ1-6
CDR3nt: TGTGCCAGCAGTGAATCCCGGGGGGTTAATTCACCCCTCCACTTT
CDR3aa: CASSESRGVNSPLHF

d_gene: TRBD1
abundance: .
v_gene: TRBV11-2
j_gene: TRBJ1-1
CDR3nt: TGTGCCAGCCGACTTCGTGGGGGGACAGGGGTCCGGGACACTGAAGCTTTCTTT
CDR3aa: CASRLRGGTGVRDTEAFF

d_gene: TRBD2
abundance: .
v_gene: TRBV4-2
j_gene: TRBJ2-1
CDR3nt: TGTGCCAGCAGCCAAGATCCCTCTAGCGGGGCTCGCAATGAGCAGTTCTTC
CDR3aa: CASSQDPSSGARNEQFF

d_gene: .
abundance: .
v_gene: TRBV30
j_gene: TRBJ2-4
CDR3nt: TGTGCCTGGAGTGAAGTCCTAGCTAGAAACATTCAGTACTTC
CDR3aa: CAWSEVLARNIQYF

d_gene: .
abundance: .
v_gene: TRBV3-1/TRBV3-2
j_gene: TRBJ2-5
CDR3nt: TGTGCCAGCAGCACTAGCATGGCCCAGTACTTC
CDR3aa: CASSTSMAQYF

d_gene: TRBD2
abundance: .
v_gene: TRBV9
j_gene: TRBJ2-6
CDR3nt: TGTGCCAGCAGCGTAGAGGAAAGGGACTACGGGGCCAACGTCCTGACTTTC
CDR3aa: CASSVEERDYGANVLTF

d_gene: TRBD2
abundance: .
v_gene: TRBV11-2
j_gene: TRBJ2-7
CDR3nt: TGTGCCAGCTCCCTTAGCGGGGGGATCCACGAGCAGTACTTC
CDR3aa: CASSLSGGIHEQYF

d_gene: TRBD2
abundance: .
v_gene: TRBV7-8
j_gene: TRBJ2-3
CDR3nt: TGTGCCAGCAGCCGTAAACTAGCGGGACAACCAGATACGCAGTATTTT
CDR3aa: CASSRKLAGQPDTQYF

d_gene: TRBD2
abundance: few
v_gene: TRBV4-2
j_gene: TRBJ2-5
CDR3nt: TGTGCCAGCAGCCAAGAAGCCACTAGCGGGATGAAGACCCAGTACTTC
CDR3aa: CASSQEATSGMKTQYF

d_gene: TRBD1
abundance: .
v_gene: TRBV27
j_gene: TRBJ1-5
CDR3nt: TGTGCCAGCAGAAGCCTCTCGGGACAGTATAGCAATCAGCCCCAGCATTTT
CDR3aa: CASRSLSGQYSNQPQHF

d_gene: .
abundance: few
v_gene: TRBV28
j_gene: TRBJ1-2
CDR3nt: TGTGCCAGCAGCCGACCCTCCTACAAGGGGCCACAAGCTAACTATGGCTACACCTTC
CDR3aa: CASSRPSYKGPQANYGYTF

d_gene: .
abundance: .
v_gene: TRBV27
j_gene: TRBJ2-1
CDR3nt: TGTGCCAGCAGCCCCTCTGCGGGGCACAATGAGCAGTTCTTC
CDR3aa: CASSPSAGHNEQFF

d_gene: .
abundance: .
v_gene: TRBV9
j_gene: TRBJ1-2
CDR3nt: TGTGCCAGCAGCGCCACCAACAGCTACACCTTC
CDR3aa: CASSATNSYTF

d_gene: TRBD2
abundance: .
v_gene: TRBV5-6
j_gene: TRBJ2-1
CDR3nt: TGTGCCAGCAGCTTGGGTGGCGGGAGCCGCAATGAGCAGTTCTTC
CDR3aa: CASSLGGGSRNEQFF

d_gene: TRBD1
abundance: .
v_gene: TRBV4-3
j_gene: TRBJ1-4
CDR3nt: TGCGCCAGCAGCCAAGAGCTGGGACAGGGTAGGGAAAAACTGTTTTTT
CDR3aa: CASSQELGQGREKLFF

d_gene: .
abundance: .
v_gene: TRBV7-3
j_gene: TRBJ2-1
CDR3nt: TGTGCCAGCAGCCCCGGTGGGGCTAACAATGAGCAGTTCTTC
CDR3aa: CASSPGGANNEQFF

d_gene: TRBD2
abundance: .
v_gene: TRBV5-4
j_gene: TRBJ2-3
CDR3nt: TGTGCCAGCAGCTTTTCTCCAGCGGGAGGCACAGATACGCAGTATTTT
CDR3aa: CASSFSPAGGTDTQYF

d_gene: TRBD1
abundance: .
v_gene: TRBV30
j_gene: TRBJ1-2
CDR3nt: TGTGCCTGGATTACAGGGGGGGCCTTTGGCTACACCTTC
CDR3aa: CAWITGGAFGYTF

d_gene: .
abundance: .
v_gene: TRBV10-3
j_gene: TRBJ1-4
CDR3nt: TGTGCCATCAGTGAGTCGATGGGGCGTGAAAAACTGTTTTTT
CDR3aa: CAISESMGREKLFF

d_gene: .
abundance: .
v_gene: TRBV5-4
j_gene: TRBJ1-2
CDR3nt: TGTGCCAGCAGAGGAGAGGTCGGAAACTATGGCTACACCTTC
CDR3aa: CASRGEVGNYGYTF

d_gene: .
abundance: .
v_gene: TRBV5-4
j_gene: TRBJ1-3
CDR3nt: TGTGCCAGCAGCTTGGGACAACCCTCTGGAAACACCATATATTTT
CDR3aa: CASSLGQPSGNTIYF

d_gene: .
abundance: .
v_gene: TRBV5-1
j_gene: TRBJ2-2
CDR3nt: TGCGCCAGCAGGACAGCGAACACCGGGGAGCTGTTTTTT
CDR3aa: CASRTANTGELFF